These 10 T cell receptor beta chains were all obtained from the same sample, sequenced in a study of T cell changes during pregnancy in multiple sclerosis. Data came from immunoSEQ multiplex PCR; TCRdb stores just in-frame clones and leaves some out. The table shows about 31,000 clones, with 89% occurring only once. The sequenced sample was CD8+ T cells from peripheral blood mononuclear cells, obtained in the second trimester of pregnancy. These TCRs come from a female donor with multiple sclerosis, enrolled in a pregnancy study.

This clone was detected once. V and J are TRBV29-1 and TRBJ2-5; TRBD2 aligns across 8 bases. The CDR3 extends over 14 amino acids. Germline values: CDR1 SQVTM, CDR2 ANQGSEA. Unmatched junction bases numbered 12, after V lost 7 bases and J lost 5 bases. The CDR3 reads CSAISGLAVETQYF. CDR3 bases: TGCAGCGCCATATCCGGACTAGCTGTGGAGACCCAGTACTTC. Full variable domain (remainder filled in from reference TRBV29-1 and TRBJ2-5): SAVISQKPSRDICQRGTSLTIQCQVDSQVTMMFWYRQQPGQSLTLIATANQGSEATYESGFVIDKFPISRPNLTFSTLTVSNMSPEDSSIYLCSAISGLAVETQYFGPGTRLLVL.

This clone has just a few counts. V is TRBV15 and J is TRBJ2-1; 11 nucleotides agree with TRBD2. The CDR3 is 16 residues long. V lost 4 bases to trimming and J lost 6 bases; unmatched junction nucleotides: 8. From germline, CDR1 is LNHNV and CDR2 YYDKDF (reference sequence). The CDR3 here is CATSTPTSGSINEQFF. Here the CDR3 DNA reads TGTGCCACCAGCACCCCCACTAGCGGGAGCATCAATGAGCAGTTCTTC. Full variable domain (rest looked up from reference TRBV15 and TRBJ2-1): DAMVIQNPRYQVTQFGKPVTLSCSQTLNHNVMYWYQQKSSQAPKLLFHYYDKDFNNEADTPDNFQSRRPNTSFCFLDIRSPGLGDTAMYLCATSTPTSGSINEQFFGPGTRLTVL.

This clone was picked up a small number of times. The chain couples TRBV19 to TRBJ1-1, with D possibly TRBD1 on 5 matching bases. The CDR3 runs 13 residues. Per germline, CDR1 LNHDA and CDR2 SQIVND (reference sequence). With 5 bases removed from V and 4 bases from J, the gap between germline ends came to 11 bases. The CDR3 sequence is CASSVRVFTEAFF. CDR3 DNA: TGTGCCAGTAGTGTCAGGGTATTCACTGAAGCTTTCTTT.

This chain joins TRBV27 and TRBJ2-1, with 9 bases that match TRBD2. V was clipped by 6 bases and J by 8 bases; unmatched bases: 20. Germline CDR1 and CDR2: MNHEY and SMNVEV (reference sequence). CDR3 length equals 18 residues. CDR3 in amino acids: CASRPVGVAGDIFDEQFF. Here the CDR3 DNA reads TGTGCCAGCAGACCTGTGGGGGTAGCGGGAGATATTTTCGATGAGCAGTTCTTC.

The V and J genes are TRBV19 and TRBJ2-7; TRBD2 matches 8 bases. The CDR3 runs to 15 residues. Germline trimming cut 4 bases from V and 1 base from J; bases unmatched to any gene: 6. CDR1 and CDR2 (germline): LNHDA, SQIVND (reference sequence). This chain's CDR3 is CASSNPGGNSYEQYF. The DNA for the CDR3 is TGTGCCAGTAGTAACCCGGGGGGGAATTCCTACGAGCAGTACTTC. Variable domain in full (rest from reference TRBV19 and TRBJ2-7): DGGITQSPKYLFRKEGQNVTLSCEQNLNHDAMYWYRQDPGQGLRLIYYSQIVNDFQKGDIAEGYSVSREKKESFPLTVTSAQKNPTAFYLCASSNPGGNSYEQYFGPGTRLTVT.

This clone was seen a single time. This chain links TRBV6-5 with TRBJ2-4, with 8 bases lining up with TRBD2. The germline V gene encodes CDR1 MNHEY and CDR2 SVGAGI. Unmatched junction bases numbered 5, after V lost 5 bases and J lost 8 bases. This CDR3 spans 13 amino acids. CDR3 in DNA: TGTGCCAGCAGTGCAACCGGGGGGGACATTCAGTACTTC. Protein sequence: CASSATGGDIQYF.

This clone was recorded a few times. The gene calls are TRBV6-5 and TRBJ2-7; the match to TRBD1 covers 7 bases. J lost 4 bases, V lost 5 bases, and 5 bases had no gene match. Germline CDR1 reads MNHEY; CDR2 reads SVGAGI. This CDR3 spans 13 amino acids. CDR3 region: CASSQTGLYEQYF. Here the CDR3 DNA reads TGTGCCAGCAGTCAGACAGGGTTATACGAGCAGTACTTC.

The chain combines TRBV28 with TRBJ2-1; TRBD2 matches at 7 bases. The germline gives CDR1 MDHEN, CDR2 SYDVKM. Losses at the gene ends were 5 bases for V and 7 bases for J; bases not matched to a gene: 8. There are 14 residues in the CDR3. The CDR3 reads CASSGDYYSNEQFF. Here the CDR3 DNA reads TGTGCCAGCAGTGGGGACTACTACAGTAATGAGCAGTTCTTC.

This chain connects TRBV25-1 to TRBJ2-1, with no clear D. The germline V gene has CDR1 MGHDK and CDR2 SYGVNS. This CDR3 spans 13 amino acids. Trimming left V 3 bases short and J 6 bases short, with 9 bases between. CDR3 region: CASSDPPLNEQFF. DNA of the CDR3: TGTGCCAGCAGTGACCCCCCTCTCAATGAGCAGTTCTTC. Combining the CDR3 with reference TRBV25-1 and TRBJ2-1 gives the whole variable domain EADIYQTPRYLVIGTGKKITLECSQTMGHDKMYWYQQDPGMELHLIHYSYGVNSTEKGDLSSESTVSRIRTEHFPLTLESARPSHTSQYLCASSDPPLNEQFFGPGTRLTVL.

The rearrangement links TRBV6-5 to TRBJ2-5, with 8 positions matching TRBD2. The germline CDR1 and CDR2 sequences are MNHEY and SVGAGI. The CDR3 totals 15 residues. With V trimmed by 5 bases and J by 5 bases, 10 bases remained unmatched. The chain's CDR3 is CASSGSGGPGETQYF. The CDR3 coding sequence is TGTGCCAGCAGTGGTTCGGGAGGGCCGGGTGAGACCCAGTACTTC.